The clone carrying this TCR beta chain was counted between two and nine times. Its target is unknown. The data originate from a study of human T cells and chemical hapten exposure. Notes on the study in general: PT1 expanded TCR numbers rose with patch test score. The formation of large CDR3 similarity clusters by expanded TCRs significantly exceeded that of controls.

It was the library that attached unique molecular identifiers to individual cDNA molecules. TCRdb called the RACE reads again in MiXCR, with one record for every CDR3 protein. The data contain about 190,000 distinct CDR3 sequences, 20% to 25% of them singletons. Germline CDR1 is SQVTM and CDR2 is ANQGSEA. The CDR3 extends over 13 amino acids. Trimming shortened V by 7 bases and J by 2 bases, and 14 bases separated the two germline ends. Stated time point: patch test 3, about 24 weeks after DPC sensitization. Treatment described: therapeutic diphenylcyclopropenone sensitization with weekly scalp DPC. Blood sampling preceded each patch test application.

The V gene is TRBV29-1, the J gene TRBJ2-5; D might be TRBD2 (6 bases). The sequence was collected from a woman between 35 and 50 years old with alopecia areata. Some clones in this sample may be carry-over from other donors' samples. The sample here was whole blood, taken in connection with sensitization to the hapten diphenylcyclopropenone (DPC). The CDR3 DNA is TGCAGCGCCTCAGCGGGTCCTCAAGAGACCCAGTACTTC. Its translation is CSASAGPQETQYF.